This entry concerns a single T cell receptor (beta chain). Its antigen is not known. V was clipped by 3 bases and J by 1 base, with 9 bases between them. This CDR3 region has 14 residues. Germline assignment: CDR1 MDHEN and CDR2 SYDVKM. The data were obtained in a study of CD4 T cells in relation to SARS-CoV-2 and coronaviruses. On the study more broadly: Convalescent patients had median age 38.5 years, range roughly 21 to 75. Study results and limitations: This crossreactivity analysis covered spike protein alone, no other viral proteins.

Naive or memory CD4+ cells were cultured 1:1 with T cell-depleted PBMCs plus CEF. CEF-cultured naive and memory CD4+ T cell DNA got survey-level sequencing. Some clones are missing from TCRdb's copy, which holds only in-frame ones; the method was immunoSEQ multiplex PCR. The table records about 38,000 clones, about three quarters of them present only once. Material for sequencing was memory CD4+ T cells from PBMCs, cultured in vitro. The sequence was obtained from an adult with COVID-19. This chain uses TRBV28 with TRBJ1-1, with unresolved D. The CDR3, as DNA: TGTGCCAGCAGTTTGGGCCAGAGGAACACTGAAGCTTTCTTT. Translating gives CASSLGQRNTEAFF.